This paragraph reports one TCR beta chain. Its matching antigen is unknown. This sample was included in a study of early stage breast cancer tumors. The wider study: Most invasive tumors, about 75% of the 16, were ER+/PR+/HER2-. Among about twelve ER+/PR+/HER2- tumors, eight were ductal, four lobular.

Whole-study findings and limits: Enriched TCRB sequences shared across patients were mostly commonly generated sequences. Chain pairing and CD4, CD8 or FOXP3 expression were not captured.

V trimming: 2 bases; J trimming: 8 bases; junction bases outside the gene matches: 5. This CDR3 spans 13 amino acids. The germline V gene encodes CDR1 KGHSH and CDR2 LQKENI. Sequencing was performed with immunoSEQ multiplex PCR; in TCRdb, only in-frame clones are kept and a portion is missing. In the table there are about 72,000 clones, around four fifths of which are singletons. This TCR was recovered from a person between 60 and 70 years old with breast cancer. Sequencing input: blood. This chain connects TRBV18 to TRBJ1-2; 7 nucleotides agree with TRBD1. This chain's CDR3 is CASSPEGARGYTF. The CDR3, as DNA: TGTGCCAGCTCACCAGAGGGGGCTCGGGGCTACACCTTC.